This T cell receptor beta chain comes out of a study of CD8 T cells in ankylosing spondylitis. There are 15 residues in the CDR3. V dropped 2 bases and J dropped 8; count of bases not matched to a gene: 3. General study points: Reports of some motif variants in reactive arthritis synovial fluid and blood predate this one. A TCR beta motif of several highly homologous variants seemed to mark ankylosing spondylitis blood. Disease-linked clones bore a CD8+ phenotype and were relatively rare in peripheral blood. There was reportedly significant enrichment of clones that were disease-linked in matched ankylosing spondylitis synovial fluid.

This clonotype was counted at least ten times. What it recognizes is unknown. Making the TCR beta libraries involved quantitative 5'-RACE with molecular barcodes. MiXCR, run by TCRdb on the 5' RACE reads, gives a single entry per CDR3 protein. The table has 100,000 to 150,000 distinct CDR3 sequences, about a sixth seen once. The clonotype originates from a male donor with ankylosing spondylitis. V and J are TRBV12-3 or TRBV12-4 and TRBJ2-1; 13 nucleotides align to TRBD2. Sequenced: blood, either unsorted or a sorted T cell fraction (not recorded which). CDR3 amino acids: CASSLLGLAGDEQFF. The CDR3 DNA reads as TGTGCCAGCAGTTTACTAGGACTAGCGGGAGATGAGCAGTTCTTC.